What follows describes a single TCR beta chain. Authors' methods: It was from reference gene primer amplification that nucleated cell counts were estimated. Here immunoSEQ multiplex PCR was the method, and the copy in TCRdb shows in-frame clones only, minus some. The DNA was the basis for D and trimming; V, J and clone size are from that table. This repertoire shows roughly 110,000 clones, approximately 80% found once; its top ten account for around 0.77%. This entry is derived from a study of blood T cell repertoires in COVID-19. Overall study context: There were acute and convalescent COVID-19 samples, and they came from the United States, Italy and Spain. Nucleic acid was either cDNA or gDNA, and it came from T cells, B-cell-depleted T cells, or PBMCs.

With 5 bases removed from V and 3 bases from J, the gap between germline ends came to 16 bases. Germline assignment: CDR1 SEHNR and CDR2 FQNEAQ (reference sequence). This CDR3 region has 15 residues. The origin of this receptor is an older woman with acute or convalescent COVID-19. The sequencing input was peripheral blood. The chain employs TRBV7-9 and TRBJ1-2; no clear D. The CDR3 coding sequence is TGTGCCAGCAGCCGAGAGTGGGCGCCACACTATGGCTACACCTTC. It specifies CASSREWAPHYGYTF.